One sample yielded the 5 T cell receptor beta chains listed below, sequenced in a study of T cell repertoires in cytomegalovirus infection. Each CDR3 protein gets one entry after TCRdb re-called the reads with MiXCR. The sample lists around 100,000 distinct CDR3 sequences, about 9.5% occurring once. No cognate antigen is known for these TCRs. The sample taken for sequencing was PBMCs, sequenced either directly or after in vitro stimulation (not recorded which). The receptor source for this set is a human donor in good health (CMV status not recorded). Some clones in this sample may be carry-over from other donors' samples.

This clonotype showed up many times. The CDR3 here is CASSLARLARYNEQFF. The DNA of the CDR3 is TGTGCCAGCAGCTTAGCGCGGCTAGCCCGGTACAATGAGCAGTTCTTC. V and J are TRBV7-8 and TRBJ2-1, with D tentatively TRBD2 (5 bases). V was cut by 0 bases and J by 4 bases, with 13 bases left in between. The CDR3 is 16 residues long. Germline V gives CDR1 SGHVS, CDR2 FQNEAQ. Full variable domain (rest looked up from reference TRBV7-8 and TRBJ2-1): GAGVSQSPRYKVAKRGQDVALRCDPISGHVSLFWYQQALGQGPEFLTYFQNEAQLDKSGLPSDRFFAERPEGSVSTLKIQRTQQEDSAVYLCASSLARLARYNEQFFGPGTRLTVL.

The sample holds one count of this clonotype. The V call is TRBV6-2 or TRBV6-3, the J call TRBJ2-3; D gene ambiguous. The V gene lost 4 bases and the J gene lost 0 bases, with 20 bases spanning the gap. Germline-derived CDR1 and CDR2 are MNHEY and SVGEGT. This CDR3 comprises 18 residues. Here the CDR3 reads CASSFWLGYAPSTDTQYF. Here the CDR3 DNA reads TGTGCCAGCAGTTTCTGGCTCGGCTACGCACCTAGCACAGATACGCAGTATTTT.

The table lists this clonotype with many counts. V is TRBV6-6 and J is TRBJ1-6, with TRBD1 identical over 8 bases. CDR1 is MNHNY, CDR2 SVGAGI, per germline (reference sequence). V was pared by 6 bases and J by 10 bases, with 8 bases of the junction left unmatched. The CDR3 has 14 amino acids. The chain's CDR3 is CASSHRQGNSPLHF. The DNA for the CDR3 is TGTGCCAGCAGCCACCGACAGGGGAACTCACCCCTCCACTTT.

The chain joins TRBV29-1 to TRBJ1-4, with a weak D call TRBD1 (6 bases). Germline assignment: CDR1 SQVTM and CDR2 ANQGSEA. Trimming took off 5 bases at V and 1 base at J, with 14 bases between the two ends. The CDR3 runs to 15 residues. The CDR3 reads CSVNAQTGTNEKLFF. CDR3 nucleotides: TGCAGCGTTAACGCCCAGACAGGAACTAATGAAAAACTGTTTTTT.

The table lists this clonotype with many counts. The rearrangement links TRBV19 to TRBJ1-3; 9 positions agree with TRBD1. The germline V gene has CDR1 LNHDA and CDR2 SQIVND (reference sequence). CDR3 length: 15 residues. The V gene end was trimmed by 3 bases and the J gene end by 4 bases; junction bases not matched to a gene: 4. The chain's CDR3 is CASSMGQGSGNTIYF. Here the CDR3 DNA reads TGTGCCAGTAGTATGGGACAGGGATCAGGAAACACCATATATTTT.